These 25 T cell receptor beta chains were sequenced from one sample in a study of OX40 agonist ivuxolimab in advanced cancers. Sequenced by immunoSEQ multiplex PCR; TCRdb stores in-frame clones only, minus some. The table lists roughly 100,000 clones, 70% to 90% of them singletons. The input for sequencing was CD4+ or CD8+ T cells sorted from blood, taken in a trial of the OX40 agonist ivuxolimab. These receptors came from an adult with an advanced solid tumor such as melanoma, head and neck, liver or kidney cancer.

The V gene is TRBV19, the J gene TRBJ2-5; D is unclear. The CDR3 is made up of 13 amino acids. With 3 bases removed from V and 3 bases from J, the gap between germline ends came to 8 bases. Germline V gene lookup returns CDR1 LNHDA and CDR2 SQIVND (reference sequence). In nucleotides, the CDR3 is TGTGCCAGTAGTATCTCCCAAGAAGAGACCCAGTACTTC. The encoded protein is CASSISQEETQYF.

This chain uses TRBV30 with TRBJ1-1, with 7 positions matching TRBD1. V dropped 4 bases and J dropped 4; count of bases not matched to a gene: 9. This CDR3 comprises 14 residues. Looked up from germline, CDR1 is GTSNPN and CDR2 is SVGIG (reference sequence). CDR3 sequence: CAWNSYRGGTEAFF. The DNA for the CDR3 is TGTGCCTGGAACTCCTACAGGGGAGGCACTGAAGCTTTCTTT.

The chain has TRBV14 and TRBJ2-3, with D perhaps being TRBD1 or TRBD2 (5 bases each). Germline-derived CDR1 and CDR2 are SGHDN and FVKESK. The CDR3 is made up of 16 amino acids. Trimming shortened V by 4 bases and J by 2 bases, and 16 bases separated the two germline ends. The CDR3 nucleotides read TGTGCCAGCAGCCCCCGGAGTGTGGGACCCACAGATACGCAGTATTTT. The encoded protein is CASSPRSVGPTDTQYF.

The rearrangement links TRBV30 to TRBJ1-4; D call uncertain. V shed 5 bases and J shed 7 bases, with 20 bases lying between them. Germline loops: CDR1 GTSNPN, CDR2 SVGIG (reference sequence). The CDR3 is made up of 15 amino acids. The CDR3 nucleotides are TGTGCCTGGCAGGAGGTAGGGTCGGAGGGTGAAAAACTGTTTTTT. This codes for CAWQEVGSEGEKLFF.

The chain combines TRBV2 with TRBJ2-3, with 8 bases lining up with TRBD2. This CDR3 spans 18 amino acids. V lost 4 bases, J lost 2 bases, and 14 bases stayed unmatched. Germline assignment: CDR1 SNHLY and CDR2 FYNNEI. The CDR3 loop is CASSVPSSGSQVTDTQYF. CDR3 sequence (DNA): TGTGCCAGCAGTGTCCCATCGAGCGGGAGTCAGGTCACAGATACGCAGTATTTT.

The rearrangement uses TRBV28 and TRBJ2-2; the D is unclear. The germline CDR1 and CDR2 sequences are MDHEN and SYDVKM. Trimming removed 2 bases from V and 4 bases from J, with 2 bases in between. This CDR3 spans 12 amino acids. CDR3 coding DNA: TGTGCCAGCAGTTTAGTCACCGGGGAGCTGTTTTTT. Its protein is CASSLVTGELFF.

The rearrangement links TRBV13 to TRBJ2-3; no definite D call. Germline assignment: CDR1 PRHDT and CDR2 FYEKMQ (reference sequence). V lost 3 bases and J lost 6, with 7 bases in between. This CDR3 contains 12 residues. The CDR3 region is CASSFLVDTQYF. CDR3 nucleotides: TGTGCCAGCAGCTTCTTGGTCGATACGCAGTATTTT.

V usage is TRBV4-1 and J usage is TRBJ2-4, with D possibly TRBD2 on 6 matching bases. The germline V and J ends were trimmed by 0 bases and 6 bases, with 18 bases remaining between them. The CDR3 totals 17 residues. Germline CDR1 MGHRA, CDR2 YSYEKL. CDR3 in DNA: TGCGCCAGCAGCCAAGAACATGGGGCGCGGGGTATAAACATTCAGTACTTC. Amino acid sequence: CASSQEHGARGINIQYF.

This clone showed up just a few times. The V gene is TRBV18, the J gene TRBJ1-1; D not certain. Germline CDR1 is KGHSH and CDR2 is LQKENI. The ends were cut back, 3 bases at V and 0 bases at J, with 11 bases in the middle. The CDR3 covers 15 residues. The CDR3 spells CASSPFGDMNTEAFF. In nucleotides, the CDR3 is TGTGCCAGCTCACCGTTCGGGGATATGAACACTGAAGCTTTCTTT.

The chain joins TRBV20-1 to TRBJ1-4, with D unresolved. Trimming pared 6 bases from V and 4 bases from J, leaving 3 bases between. The germline CDR1 and CDR2 sequences are DFQATT and SNEGSKA (reference sequence). The CDR3 spans 10 residues. CDR3 DNA: TGCAGTGCCGGTAATGAAAAACTGTTTTTT. Translation gives CSAGNEKLFF.

J is TRBJ2-3 and V is TRBV5-5, with 7 bases identical to TRBD1. J was trimmed by 4 bases and V by 0 bases; bases with no gene match: 5. Germline CDR1 SGHKS, CDR2 YYEKEE (reference sequence). CDR3 length equals 15 residues. The CDR3 here is CASSLARDSADTQYF. In nucleotides, the CDR3 is TGTGCCAGCAGCTTGGCTCGGGACAGTGCAGATACGCAGTATTTT.

The V gene is TRBV15, the J gene TRBJ1-1, with D unresolved. CDR1 and CDR2 (germline): LNHNV, YYDKDF (reference sequence). The CDR3 is made up of 15 amino acids. V was cut by 3 bases and J by 0 bases, with 11 bases left in between. The CDR3 is CATSRQQTMNTEAFF. CDR3 nucleotide sequence: TGTGCCACCAGCAGGCAGCAGACAATGAACACTGAAGCTTTCTTT.

This chain connects TRBV5-1 to TRBJ2-2; 13 positions match TRBD2. CDR1 is SGHRS and CDR2 is YFSETQ in the germline V gene. This CDR3 is built from 17 residues. The V and J ends lost 0 bases and 5 bases, in that order; junction bases with no gene match: 4. CDR3 in amino acids: CASSLAQGLAGTGELFF. In nucleotides, the CDR3 is TGCGCCAGCAGCTTGGCCCAGGGACTAGCGGGAACCGGGGAGCTGTTTTTT.

V and J are TRBV19 and TRBJ2-7; D is unclear. This CDR3 comprises 14 residues. In germline, CDR1 is LNHDA, CDR2 SQIVND (reference sequence). The V end lost 3 bases, the J end lost 6 bases, and 15 bases lay between the germline ends. DNA of the CDR3: TGTGCCAGTAGTATGGGTCAGGACCAGGCCGAGCAGTACTTC. It is translated as CASSMGQDQAEQYF.

This chain uses TRBV5-1 with TRBJ1-5; TRBD1 matches 7 bases. Losses at the gene ends were 4 bases for V and 6 bases for J; bases not matched to a gene: 4. CDR3 length: 13 residues. CDR1 and CDR2 from the germline V gene are SGHRS and YFSETQ. CDR3 in amino acids: CASSVYRGQPQHF. For the CDR3, the DNA is TGCGCCAGCAGCGTATACAGGGGTCAGCCCCAGCATTTT.

The chain combines TRBV9 with TRBJ2-3; D gene uncertain. This CDR3 region has 15 residues. V was clipped by 4 bases and J by 0 bases, with 12 bases between them. CDR1 and CDR2 (germline): SGDLS, YYNGEE. CDR3 bases: TGTGCCAGCAGCCCAGGTGTTTCTAGCACAGATACGCAGTATTTT. Protein: CASSPGVSSTDTQYF.

The chain uses TRBV2 and TRBJ2-6; the D gene is possibly TRBD1 (6 bases). The V end was cut by 4 bases, the J end by 1 base, with 14 bases between. The length of the CDR3 is 17 residues. Germline CDR1 reads SNHLY; CDR2 reads FYNNEI. Here the CDR3 DNA reads TGTGCCAGCAGTGTAATTATAGGGGGTTCTGGGGCCAACGTCCTGACTTTC. Amino acids: CASSVIIGGSGANVLTF.

This clone appeared a few times. This chain joins TRBV4-3 and TRBJ1-1; 8 bases are a match to TRBD1. V lost 3 bases, J lost 3 bases, and 0 bases stayed unmatched. The CDR3 consists of 13 residues. Germline lookup yields CDR1 LGHNA and CDR2 YSLEER. The CDR3 loop reads CASSQDRDTEAFF. The DNA for the CDR3 is TGCGCCAGCAGCCAGGACAGGGACACTGAAGCTTTCTTT.

This clone was counted a single time. V usage is TRBV15 and J usage is TRBJ2-7, with 8 bases identical to TRBD1. The germline gives CDR1 LNHNV, CDR2 YYDKDF (reference sequence). The CDR3 loop spans 15 amino acids. Germline trimming cut 0 bases from V and 4 bases from J; bases unmatched to any gene: 5. The CDR3 is CATSRERTGSYEQYF. As DNA, the CDR3 is TGTGCCACCAGCAGAGAGAGGACAGGGTCGTACGAGCAGTACTTC. Full variable domain (missing parts from reference TRBV15 and TRBJ2-7): DAMVIQNPRYQVTQFGKPVTLSCSQTLNHNVMYWYQQKSSQAPKLLFHYYDKDFNNEADTPDNFQSRRPNTSFCFLDIRSPGLGDTAMYLCATSRERTGSYEQYFGPGTRLTVT.

This clone was observed a single time. The chain has TRBV7-9 and TRBJ2-7, with unresolved D. Trimming pared 5 bases from V and 3 bases from J, leaving 14 bases between. From germline, CDR1 is SEHNR and CDR2 FQNEAQ (reference sequence). The CDR3 has 14 amino acids. CDR3 DNA sequence: TGTGCCAGCAGCCAAACCAGTACCAGCTACGAGCAGTACTTC. Amino acids: CASSQTSTSYEQYF.

This rearrangement joins TRBV28 to TRBJ2-5; D remains unclear. The length of the CDR3 is 13 residues. CDR1 MDHEN and CDR2 SYDVKM come from the germline V gene. Trimming cost V 3 bases and J 9 bases, with 14 bases left between them. The CDR3 loop is CASSFDRWAPQYF. CDR3 sequence (DNA): TGTGCCAGCAGTTTCGATCGATGGGCCCCCCAGTACTTC.

The chain couples TRBV28 to TRBJ2-5; TRBD2 agrees at 15 bases. With 6 bases clipped from V and 5 bases from J, the junction kept 10 bases outside the gene matches. Germline CDR1 MDHEN, CDR2 SYDVKM. The CDR3 is 17 amino acids. CDR3 sequence (DNA): TGTGCCAGCAGGTCACCGGGACTAGCGGGAGGTAGGGAGACCCAGTACTTC. Its protein is CASRSPGLAGGRETQYF.

This clone was detected only once. This sequence joins TRBV28 and TRBJ2-2; TRBD1 matches at 7 bases. CDR3 length: 15 residues. Unmatched junction bases numbered 10, after V lost 6 bases and J lost 6 bases. Germline CDR1 is MDHEN and CDR2 is SYDVKM. The CDR3 region has the DNA TGTGCCAGCAGCCAGATCTCCGGGACAGCCGGGGAGCTGTTTTTT. Translation gives CASSQISGTAGELFF.

The rearrangement uses TRBV19 and TRBJ2-1, with D unresolved. CDR1 LNHDA and CDR2 SQIVND come from the germline V gene (reference sequence). The CDR3 loop spans 14 amino acids. The V end was cut by 9 bases, the J end by 6 bases, with 18 bases between. The CDR3 DNA reads as TGTGCCAGGGCGGACCGAGGAATGGCCAATGAGCAGTTCTTC. The encoded protein is CARADRGMANEQFF.

This clone was seen a single time. The V call is TRBV18, the J call TRBJ2-5, with 10 bases identical to TRBD1. Germline trimming cut 3 bases from V and 2 bases from J; bases unmatched to any gene: 3. Germline CDR1 KGHSH, CDR2 LQKENI. The CDR3 extends over 15 amino acids. The CDR3 protein is CASSPGQGTQETQYF. DNA for the CDR3: TGTGCCAGCTCACCGGGACAGGGGACACAAGAGACCCAGTACTTC.